This T cell receptor (beta chain) came from a study of spatial heterogeneity in lung cancer. Looking at the study overall: On average, each unique TCR and UMI combination appeared more than ten times in raw reads.

A single record per CDR3 protein comes from TCRdb applying MiXCR to the 5' RACE reads. The repertoire has roughly 570 distinct CDR3 sequences, about a fifth of them found once; the top ten carry 46%. The time point here: sample taken at primary tumor resection. About this clonotype itself: This beta chain is an unintended read in a library built for alpha chains; its size means little.

This CDR3 contains 13 residues. Germline-derived CDR1 and CDR2 are LGHDT and YNNKEL (reference sequence). V was trimmed by 1 base and J by 6 bases, leaving 10 bases between them. This sequence originates from a male donor with early-stage non-small cell lung cancer. The sequencing used normal lung tissue next to the tumor, collected at surgery. This chain joins TRBV3-1 and TRBJ2-7; D unresolved. The CDR3 DNA reads as TGTGCCAGCAGCCAAGTCGTAGGTTCCGAGCAGTACTTC. Its translation is CASSQVVGSEQYF.